This record looks at one T cell receptor beta chain sequence and its context. This entry comes from a study of blood T cell repertoires in COVID-19. The protocol was immunoSEQ multiplex PCR, while the TCRdb copy is restricted to in-frame clones and leaves out a portion. The sample yields about 50,000 clones, approximately 85% seen once. CDR3 length: 14 residues. The germline V gene has CDR1 MNHEY and CDR2 SVGAGI. Trimming shortened V by 2 bases and J by 7 bases, and 11 bases separated the two germline ends. The receptor's source is a man in his sixties with acute or convalescent COVID-19. V is TRBV6-5 and J is TRBJ2-2; no clear D. The sequenced material came from peripheral blood. The CDR3, as DNA: TGTGCCAGCAGTTACCACGACGAGGACGGGGAGCTGTTTTTT. This codes for CASSYHDEDGELFF.